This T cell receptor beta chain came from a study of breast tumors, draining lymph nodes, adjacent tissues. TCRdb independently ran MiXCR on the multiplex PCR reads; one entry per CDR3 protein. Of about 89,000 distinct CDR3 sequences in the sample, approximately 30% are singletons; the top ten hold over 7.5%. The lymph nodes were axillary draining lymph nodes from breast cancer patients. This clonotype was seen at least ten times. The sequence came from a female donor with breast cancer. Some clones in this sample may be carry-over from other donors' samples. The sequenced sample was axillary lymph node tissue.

Here the CDR3 reads CASSRVSLHDDQYF. The CDR3 region has the DNA TGTGCCAGCAGTAGGGTATCACTCCACGACGACCAGTACTTC. The rearrangement uses TRBV6-1 and TRBJ2-5; D is uncertain. CDR1 is MNHNS, CDR2 SASEGT, per germline. V was shortened by 5 bases and J by 10 bases, with 20 bases between the two germline ends. The CDR3 length is 14 residues.